This T cell receptor beta chain was found in a study of blood T cell repertoires in COVID-19. About the study: Sites across the United States, Italy and Spain contributed samples from acute and convalescent COVID-19. Sources were T cells, B-cell-depleted T cells, or PBMCs; the material itself was cDNA or gDNA.

In the original workflow: The authors estimated nucleated cell counts from reference gene primer amplification. Only in-frame clones appear in the TCRdb table, and some are missing; sequencing was by immunoSEQ multiplex PCR. The V and J calls and clone size were taken over from that table, and D and trimming were inferred from the DNA. In the table there are some 140,000 clones, around 84% of which are singletons. Trimming took off 2 bases at V and 8 bases at J, with 13 bases between the two ends. CDR1 and CDR2 (germline): SGHTA, FQGNSA. This CDR3 region has 15 residues. This clone has only a few counts.

This chain connects TRBV7-2 to TRBJ1-6, with a tentative D call TRBD1 (6 bases). The source material was peripheral blood. The sequence derives from a man older than 75 with acute or convalescent COVID-19. DNA for the CDR3: TGTGCCAGCAGCTTACAGACAGGAGGCGATTCACCCCTCCACTTT. Amino acid sequence: CASSLQTGGDSPLHF.